This T cell receptor beta chain was observed in a study of response to subunit inactivated influenza vaccine. Study-level findings and limits: New T cells are recruited in small numbers by each seasonal influenza vaccination, according to the authors' suggestion.

TCRdb independently ran MiXCR on the RT-PCR reads; one entry per CDR3 protein. This sample has a few hundred thousand distinct CDR3 sequences, with 12% to 15% found just once. This clonotype was observed a few times. Its antigen is not identified. The CDR3 length is 19 residues. Germline V gene data show CDR1 as DFQATT and CDR2 as SNEGSKA (reference sequence). V shed 1 base and J 2 bases; nucleotides not matched to a gene: 10. This sample comprised PBMCs from blood, obtained about 12 days after vaccination. This receptor was taken from a man aged 45-65 years who received an inactivated influenza vaccine. The rearrangement links TRBV20-1 to TRBJ2-5, with 16 positions matching TRBD2. CDR3 bases: TGCAGTGCTAGAGCCCCCCCCGGGACTAGCGGGGGGGTACAAGAGACCCAGTACTTC. It specifies CSARAPPGTSGGVQETQYF.